This T cell receptor (beta chain) was observed in a study of siplizumab effects on memory and regulatory T cells. Study observations and caveats: Siplizumab gave mappable alloreactive CD4+ clones an average Treg-derived fraction of under 70%, against over 25% in controls. Roughly 75-95% of proliferating CD4+ or CD8+ clones lacked a naive or memory phenotype that could be assigned. Naive T cells seemed more diverse than memory cells; they also seemed major alloresponse contributors.

Measured with immunoSEQ multiplex PCR; TCRdb has only the in-frame clones, and not every one. The table includes about 85,000 clones, around 95% detected once. As concerns this clone: Its target is not known.

Germline lookup yields CDR1 PRHDT and CDR2 FYEKMQ (reference sequence). V trimming: 2 bases; J trimming: 7 bases; junction bases outside the gene matches: 4. This CDR3 has 15 amino acids. The sample comprised CD8+ T cells sorted from blood. This clonotype originated in a human donor in good health. The rearrangement joins TRBV13 to TRBJ1-4; 10 nucleotides match TRBD1. In DNA, the CDR3 is TGTGCCAGCAGCTTAACCCGGACAGGGGGTGAAAAACTGTTTTTT. Protein sequence: CASSLTRTGGEKLFF.